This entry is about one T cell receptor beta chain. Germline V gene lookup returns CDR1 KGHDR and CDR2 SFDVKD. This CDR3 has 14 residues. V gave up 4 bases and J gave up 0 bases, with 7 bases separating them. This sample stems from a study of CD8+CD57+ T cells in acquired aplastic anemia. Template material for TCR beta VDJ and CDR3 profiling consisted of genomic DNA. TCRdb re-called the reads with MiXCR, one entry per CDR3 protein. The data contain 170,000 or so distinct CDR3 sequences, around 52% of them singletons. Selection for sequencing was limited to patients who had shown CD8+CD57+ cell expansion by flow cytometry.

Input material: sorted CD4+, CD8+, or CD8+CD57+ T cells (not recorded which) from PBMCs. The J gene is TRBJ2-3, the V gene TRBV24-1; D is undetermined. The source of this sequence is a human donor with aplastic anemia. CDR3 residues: CATSDPSSTDTQYF. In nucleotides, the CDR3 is TGTGCCACCAGTGACCCCTCTAGCACAGATACGCAGTATTTT.